The T cell receptor beta chain under discussion was sequenced for a study of beta chain features in type 1 diabetes. Points from the study as a whole: Sampled from patients, naive, central memory and Treg TCRB repertoires appeared more similar than those sampled from healthy donors. Because the template was cDNA, high-expressing cells might be over-represented. Shortening that was moderate but significant affected the TCRB CDR3s of Type 1 diabetes patients in all four CD4+ subsets.

Reverse transcribing all isolated RNA meant expressed TCRB transcripts were sequenced. Libraries were prepared by immunoSEQ multiplex PCR; TCRdb keeps only in-frame clonotypes and omits some of them. The sample contains 600,000 to 700,000 clones, under 15% of which appear only once. This CDR3 contains 11 residues. Trimming cost V 0 bases and J 7 bases, with 3 bases left between them. Per germline, CDR1 SGHTA and CDR2 FQGNSA. As to this clone: No antigen is known for it.

V and J are TRBV7-2 and TRBJ1-2; the D is unclear. This clonotype was obtained from a man aged 25 to 45 with type 1 diabetes. Sample: naive CD4+ T cells from blood. CDR3 sequence (DNA): TGTGCCAGCAGCTTAGCGGCTGGCTACACCTTC. Its translation: CASSLAAGYTF.